These 20 T cell receptor beta chains share one sample of origin, sequenced in a study of blood T cell repertoires in COVID-19. Assay: immunoSEQ multiplex PCR; the TCRdb copy retains only in-frame clones and omits some. Of 130,000 or so clones listed, approximately 83% are singletons. The sequenced material came from peripheral blood. The receptors derive from a human donor in a cohort sampled during active COVID-19.

In this sample, this clone turned up a few times. The chain has TRBV19 and TRBJ1-1; D may be TRBD1 (5 bases). This CDR3 is 14 amino acids long. Germline assignment: CDR1 LNHDA and CDR2 SQIVND (reference sequence). Trimming shortened V by 5 bases and J by 0 bases, and 10 bases separated the two germline ends. Here the CDR3 reads CASSPATVNTEAFF. The CDR3 DNA follows: TGTGCCAGTAGTCCGGCGACAGTGAACACTGAAGCTTTCTTT.

The V gene is TRBV24-1, the J gene TRBJ2-6; a possible D gene is TRBD2 (5 bases). CDR1 and CDR2 (germline): KGHDR, SFDVKD. The germline V and J ends were trimmed by 3 bases and 1 base, with 9 bases remaining between them. This CDR3 has 16 amino acids. This chain's CDR3 is CATSDRGSSGANVLTF. DNA for the CDR3: TGTGCCACCAGTGATAGAGGGTCTTCTGGGGCCAACGTCCTGACTTTC.

This clone showed up just a few times. The chain employs TRBV6-5 and TRBJ1-2; 10 nucleotides line up with TRBD1. The V and J ends lost 2 bases and 7 bases, in that order; junction bases with no gene match: 4. This CDR3 is built from 14 residues. The V gene's germline CDR1 is MNHEY and CDR2 SVGAGI. The DNA of the CDR3 is TGTGCCAGCAGTTACCAAAGGACAGGGGGTGGCTACACCTTC. Translating gives CASSYQRTGGGYTF.

The rearrangement links TRBV5-1 to TRBJ2-2, with D tentatively TRBD2 (5 bases). The CDR3 consists of 14 residues. Trimming removed 4 bases from V and 6 bases from J, with 13 bases in between. Germline lookup yields CDR1 SGHRS and CDR2 YFSETQ. CDR3 sequence (DNA): TGCGCCAGCAGCCTCCAAACTAGTTCCGGGGAGCTGTTTTTT. It specifies CASSLQTSSGELFF.

V is TRBV7-9 and J is TRBJ2-7; D call uncertain. Germline V gene data show CDR1 as SEHNR and CDR2 as FQNEAQ (reference sequence). V lost 5 bases, J lost 2 bases, and 13 bases lay in between. The CDR3 extends over 14 amino acids. CDR3 DNA: TGTGCCAGCAGCCCACCCCTAGAAACCTACGAGCAGTACTTC. The encoded protein is CASSPPLETYEQYF.

This rearrangement joins TRBV24-1 to TRBJ1-2; no firm D call. This CDR3 has 15 residues. V was shortened by 3 bases and J by 7 bases, with 17 bases between the two germline ends. Germline V gene lookup returns CDR1 KGHDR and CDR2 SFDVKD. This chain's CDR3 is CATSDVSPGRSGYTF. CDR3 in DNA: TGTGCCACCAGTGATGTCTCCCCCGGGAGGAGTGGCTACACCTTC.

The rearrangement joins TRBV5-3 to TRBJ2-1; perhaps TRBD2 as D (5 bases). TRBV5-3 is placed among ORFs of uncertain function. Trimming stripped 0 bases from V and 8 bases from J, with 15 bases between. The CDR3 runs to 15 residues. For the CDR3, the DNA is TGTGCCAGAAGCTTGGAAGAAAGGTCCGGGGATGAGCAGTTCTTC. This encodes CARSLEERSGDEQFF.

The CDR3 loop is CASSLSPTGTTGELFF. In DNA, the CDR3 is TGTGCCAGCAGCCTTAGTCCGACAGGGACCACCGGGGAGCTGTTTTTT. V and J are TRBV7-3 and TRBJ2-2; 7 bases fit TRBD1. Per germline, CDR1 SGHTA and CDR2 FQGTGA. The junction had 10 bases not matched to a gene; V was cut back by 5 bases and J by 4 bases. There are 16 residues in the CDR3.

The rearrangement uses TRBV7-2 and TRBJ1-2; D is ambiguous. Germline V CDR1 and CDR2: SGHTA, FQGNSA. Between the trimmed V and J ends, which lost 5 bases and 10 bases, there was a span of 11 bases. There are 11 residues in the CDR3. The CDR3 nucleotides read TGTGCCAGCAGCCCTTCGGGAGTCTACACCTTC. Its protein product is CASSPSGVYTF.

The chain carries TRBV5-1 and TRBJ2-5; TRBD2 matches 7 bases. The V and J ends lost 0 bases and 1 base, in that order; junction bases with no gene match: 12. CDR1 and CDR2 from the germline V gene are SGHRS and YFSETQ. CDR3 size: 18 residues. For the CDR3, the DNA is TGCGCCAGCAGCTTGGGCCCTGGGGCTAGCGGTCCCCAAGAGACCCAGTACTTC. It encodes CASSLGPGASGPQETQYF.

V and J are TRBV19 and TRBJ2-3; 14 nucleotides agree with TRBD2. V trimming: 6 bases; J trimming: 5 bases; junction bases outside the gene matches: 4. Germline V gene data show CDR1 as LNHDA and CDR2 as SQIVND (reference sequence). The CDR3 has 15 residues. The CDR3: CASRRLAGGGDTQYF. Written as DNA, the CDR3 is TGTGCCAGTAGGCGACTAGCGGGGGGGGGAGATACGCAGTATTTT.

The CDR3 loop is CASSLSSGGTDTQYF. The CDR3 nucleotides are TGTGCCAGCAGCTTAAGCAGCGGGGGGACAGATACGCAGTATTTT. This rearrangement joins TRBV7-3 to TRBJ2-3; 9 nucleotides match TRBD2. The germline gives CDR1 SGHTA, CDR2 FQGTGA. Losses at the gene ends were 1 base for V and 3 bases for J; bases not matched to a gene: 2. This CDR3 region has 15 residues.

This clone was seen only a few times. For the CDR3, the DNA is TGTGCCAGTAAAGTACGACAGGGTAGCAATCAGCCCCAGCATTTT. Its translation is CASKVRQGSNQPQHF. V usage is TRBV19 and J usage is TRBJ1-5, with 7 bases fitting TRBD1. Germline-derived CDR1 and CDR2 are LNHDA and SQIVND (reference sequence). The CDR3 has 15 amino acids. J lost 0 bases, V lost 7 bases, and 6 bases had no gene match.

With respect to this clone: At the DNA level, this CDR3 is encoded by other sequences in the same sample as well. The chain carries TRBV4-3 and TRBJ2-3, with D perhaps TRBD2 (5 bases). Trimming shortened V by 1 base and J by 3 bases, and 11 bases separated the two germline ends. Per the germline V gene, CDR1 is LGHNA and CDR2 is YSLEER. The CDR3 length is 15 residues. CDR3 nucleotide sequence: TGCGCCAGCAGCCAAGCGGGAAGTAGTACAGATACGCAGTATTTT. It specifies CASSQAGSSTDTQYF.

This sequence joins TRBV7-9 and TRBJ2-1, with TRBD2 matching 11 bases. The CDR3 is made up of 15 amino acids. Germline CDR1 reads SEHNR; CDR2 reads FQNEAQ (reference sequence). With 1 base clipped from V and 10 bases from J, the junction kept 6 bases outside the gene matches. DNA of the CDR3: TGTGCCAGCAGCTTAGTAGCGGGAGGGAGGGGCGAGCAGTTCTTC. It codes for CASSLVAGGRGEQFF.

V and J are TRBV11-2 and TRBJ2-3; 7 nucleotides agree with TRBD2. CDR1 and CDR2 (germline): SGHAT, FQNNGV. The CDR3 totals 16 residues. V lost 3 bases, J lost 1 base, and 7 bases stayed unmatched. This CDR3 is CASSLTGGLGTDTQYF. CDR3 nucleotide sequence: TGTGCCAGCAGCTTGACGGGAGGCCTTGGCACAGATACGCAGTATTTT.

This clone has more than one count but fewer than ten. This chain links TRBV6-1 with TRBJ2-1; 11 bases match TRBD2. V lost 1 base and J lost 8; bases outside the gene matches: 10. CDR3 length: 17 amino acids. The germline V gene encodes CDR1 MNHNS and CDR2 SASEGT. Here the CDR3 reads CASSEDKIAGGPHEQFF. DNA for the CDR3: TGTGCCAGCAGTGAAGACAAAATAGCGGGAGGGCCCCATGAGCAGTTCTTC.

The V call is TRBV4-3, the J call TRBJ2-7; D is unclear. Germline-derived CDR1 and CDR2 are LGHNA and YSLEER. V was cut by 1 base and J by 3 bases, with 13 bases left in between. CDR3 length: 15 amino acids. CDR3 in amino acids: CASSQALGSSYEQYF. The CDR3 region has the DNA TGCGCCAGCAGCCAAGCCCTAGGCAGTAGCTACGAGCAGTACTTC.

The chain combines TRBV27 with TRBJ2-7; 7 bases match TRBD2. Unmatched junction bases numbered 6, after V lost 4 bases and J lost 0 bases. From germline, CDR1 is MNHEY and CDR2 SMNVEV (reference sequence). The CDR3 runs 15 residues. The CDR3 coding sequence is TGTGCCAGCAGTTATAGCGGGTTTGGCTCCTACGAGCAGTACTTC. The encoded protein is CASSYSGFGSYEQYF.

V is TRBV18 and J is TRBJ2-7; 11 positions match TRBD1. The junction had 11 bases not matched to a gene; V was cut back by 0 bases and J by 4 bases. CDR3 length: 18 amino acids. In germline, CDR1 is KGHSH, CDR2 LQKENI. The CDR3 here is CASSPPLRTGGISYEQYF. The CDR3 nucleotides read TGTGCCAGCTCACCACCCTTAAGGACAGGGGGCATTTCTTACGAGCAGTACTTC. The complete variable domain, with remaining parts taken from reference TRBV18 and TRBJ2-7, reads NAGVMQNPRHLVRRRGQEARLRCSPMKGHSHVYWYRQLPEEGLKFMVYLQKENIIDESGMPKERFSAEFPKEGPSILRIQQVVRGDSAAYFCASSPPLRTGGISYEQYFGPGTRLTVT.